These 27 T cell receptor beta chains came from one sample sequenced in a study of T-cell memory formation after mild COVID-19. TCRdb fed the 5' RACE reads into MiXCR, producing one record per CDR3 protein. The sample holds hundreds of thousands of distinct CDR3 sequences, over 15% seen once. What was sequenced was PBMCs or a T cell subset sorted from them (not recorded which). The receptors stem from an adult woman who had mild COVID-19 (a few samples of this study predate the infection). Cell type and time point are not known.

This clonotype was counted at least ten times. The chain uses TRBV28 and TRBJ1-1; no clear D. The CDR3 consists of 15 residues. The germline V and J ends were trimmed by 4 bases and 7 bases, with 19 bases remaining between them. Germline-derived CDR1 and CDR2 are MDHEN and SYDVKM. CDR3 sequence reads: CASSSSARHGVEAFF. The CDR3 coding sequence is TGTGCCAGCAGTTCGTCAGCCAGGCATGGGGTTGAAGCTTTCTTT.

The rearrangement links TRBV20-1 to TRBJ1-2; TRBD1 agrees at 7 bases. This CDR3 comprises 11 residues. Germline CDR1 is DFQATT and CDR2 is SNEGSKA (reference sequence). Trimming at V came to 4 bases and at J to 6 bases, leaving 2 bases not matched to a gene. CDR3: CSATTGDGYTF. The CDR3 DNA follows: TGCAGTGCTACAACAGGGGATGGCTACACCTTC.

V usage is TRBV20-1 and J usage is TRBJ2-7; D not certain. Germline values: CDR1 DFQATT, CDR2 SNEGSKA (reference sequence). The CDR3 sequence is 12 residues long. The germline V and J ends were trimmed by 4 bases and 0 bases, with 7 bases remaining between them. The CDR3 DNA sequence: TGCAGTGCTAACACAGTCTCCTACGAGCAGTACTTC. Protein product: CSANTVSYEQYF.

The chain links TRBV7-9 to TRBJ2-1, with 7 bases matching TRBD2. Trimming cost V 6 bases and J 6 bases; bases outside gene matches: 8. Per germline, CDR1 SEHNR and CDR2 FQNEAQ (reference sequence). This CDR3 is 14 amino acids long. CDR3 DNA: TGTGCCAGCAGTGGGGCGGGAGTGCCCAATGAGCAGTTCTTC. This translates into CASSGAGVPNEQFF.

The chain uses TRBV7-2 and TRBJ1-1; D perhaps matches TRBD1 (5 bases). CDR3 length equals 12 residues. Per the germline V gene, CDR1 is SGHTA and CDR2 is FQGNSA. Trimming removed 5 bases from V and 7 bases from J, with 11 bases in between. CDR3 bases: TGTGCCAGCAGCCACCGGGACGGTGAAGCTTTCTTT. Translated, it gives CASSHRDGEAFF. The whole variable domain, filled in from reference TRBV7-2 and TRBJ1-1, reads GAGVSQSPSNKVTEKGKDVELRCDPISGHTALYWYRQSLGQGLEFLIYFQGNSAPDKSGLPSDRFSAERTGGSVSTLTIQRTQQEDSAVYLCASSHRDGEAFFGQGTRLTVV.

The chain has TRBV11-2 and TRBJ2-5; perhaps TRBD2 as D (5 bases). This CDR3 has 17 residues. Germline CDR1 reads SGHAT; CDR2 reads FQNNGV. V shed 1 base and J shed 2 bases, with 17 bases lying between them. The CDR3 region is CASSLGVSSWGQETQYF. In DNA, the CDR3 is TGTGCCAGCAGCTTAGGGGTGTCTAGCTGGGGACAAGAGACCCAGTACTTC. The full variable domain, its missing parts supplied by reference TRBV11-2 and TRBJ2-5, is EAGVAQSPRYKIIEKRQSVAFWCNPISGHATLYWYQQILGQGPKLLIQFQNNGVVDDSQLPKDRFSAERLKGVDSTLKIQPAKLEDSAVYLCASSLGVSSWGQETQYFGPGTRLLVL.

This clonotype was detected a few times. This chain joins TRBV29-1 and TRBJ2-7, with D possibly being TRBD2 (5 bases). Germline V gene sequence: CDR1 SQVTM, CDR2 ANQGSEA. This CDR3 region has 11 residues. V was shortened by 4 bases and J by 6 bases, with 10 bases between the two germline ends. CDR3 coding DNA: TGCAGCGTTGTAGGAGGACCCGAGCAGTACTTC. Amino acid sequence: CSVVGGPEQYF.

This chain links TRBV12-3 or TRBV12-4 with TRBJ2-1; 14 positions match TRBD2. V dropped 5 bases and J dropped 12; count of bases not matched to a gene: 9. The CDR3 runs to 15 residues. This CDR3 reads CASSPLGLAGDGQFF. CDR3 in DNA: TGTGCCAGCAGTCCCTTGGGACTAGCGGGGGACGGGCAGTTCTTC.

The chain employs TRBV6-5 and TRBJ1-5; 8 bases fit TRBD1. The ends lost 5 bases at V and 6 bases at J; junction bases unmatched: 6. This CDR3 contains 14 residues. Germline V gene data show CDR1 as MNHEY and CDR2 as SVGAGI. The CDR3 sequence: CASSIRGLAQPQHF. The CDR3 nucleotides read TGTGCCAGCAGTATCAGGGGGCTGGCTCAGCCCCAGCATTTT.

The rearrangement uses TRBV19 and TRBJ2-6, with D perhaps matching TRBD1 (5 bases). Germline CDR1 is LNHDA and CDR2 is SQIVND (reference sequence). Trimming took 3 bases from V and 2 from J, leaving 17 bases between them. The CDR3 totals 18 residues. CDR3 amino acids: CASSITGYRGPGANVLTF. The CDR3 region has the DNA TGTGCCAGTAGTATTACAGGATACCGAGGACCTGGGGCCAACGTCCTGACTTTC.

This clonotype was counted many times. The chain couples TRBV6-5 to TRBJ2-5; D remains unclear. Trimming stripped 4 bases from V and 2 bases from J, with 8 bases between. CDR1 is MNHEY, CDR2 SVGAGI, per germline. The CDR3 has 13 amino acids. The CDR3 loop reads CASSLGFQETQYF. The CDR3 coding sequence is TGTGCCAGCAGTTTGGGCTTTCAAGAGACCCAGTACTTC.

The CDR3 protein is CASSVDGDWLTDTQYF. The CDR3 DNA sequence: TGTGCCAGCAGCGTAGATGGGGACTGGTTAACAGATACGCAGTATTTT. The chain couples TRBV9 to TRBJ2-3; D perhaps matches TRBD2 (6 bases). CDR1 and CDR2 (germline): SGDLS, YYNGEE. The CDR3 is made up of 16 amino acids. Trimming removed 0 bases from V and 3 bases from J, with 14 bases in between. Based on the CDR3 plus reference TRBV9 and TRBJ2-3, the full variable domain is DSGVTQTPKHLITATGQRVTLRCSPRSGDLSVYWYQQSLDQGLQFLIQYYNGEERAKGNILERFSAQQFPDLHSELNLSSLELGDSALYFCASSVDGDWLTDTQYFGPGTRLTVL.

This clonotype has only a few counts. The chain couples TRBV20-1 to TRBJ1-6, with 8 bases aligning to TRBD1. Germline V gives CDR1 DFQATT, CDR2 SNEGSKA (reference sequence). The CDR3 is 13 residues long. With V trimmed by 5 bases and J by 7 bases, 4 bases remained unmatched. CDR3 nucleotides: TGCAGTGCTCGACAGGGGTGGAATTCACCCCTCCACTTT. Translated: CSARQGWNSPLHF.

This clonotype was seen a handful of times. This rearrangement joins TRBV30 to TRBJ2-3; the D gene is possibly TRBD2 (5 bases). V was pared by 5 bases and J by 6 bases, with 12 bases between. This CDR3 is built from 12 residues. Germline loops: CDR1 GTSNPN, CDR2 SVGIG (reference sequence). CDR3 region: CAWALSGDTQYF. The CDR3 coding sequence is TGTGCCTGGGCTCTATCGGGGGATACGCAGTATTTT. The complete variable domain, with remaining parts taken from reference TRBV30 and TRBJ2-3, reads SQTIHQWPATLVQPVGSPLSLECTVEGTSNPNLYWYRQAAGRGLQLLFYSVGIGQISSEVPQNLSASRPQDRQFILSSKKLLLSDSGFYLCAWALSGDTQYFGPGTRLTVL.

The gene calls are TRBV6-5 and TRBJ1-6; D gene ambiguous. Germline CDR1 and CDR2: MNHEY and SVGAGI. This CDR3 has 17 amino acids. Trimming removed 0 bases at V and 5 bases at J, with 14 bases between. CDR3 protein: CASSYSRSGRDNSPLHF. The CDR3 nucleotides read TGTGCCAGCAGTTACTCGAGATCGGGCCGCGATAATTCACCCCTCCACTTT.

The V and J genes are TRBV27 and TRBJ2-7; 7 bases agree with TRBD1. Germline trimming cut 6 bases from V and 0 bases from J; bases unmatched to any gene: 11. Per germline, CDR1 MNHEY and CDR2 SMNVEV (reference sequence). The CDR3 covers 16 residues. The CDR3 spells CASRPFTGVLSYEQYF. The CDR3 DNA follows: TGTGCCAGCAGGCCGTTCACAGGGGTACTCTCCTACGAGCAGTACTTC.

In this sample, this clonotype turned up a few times. A junction boundary mismatches the germline segment, possibly from a read error. This chain uses TRBV20-1 with TRBJ1-1, with a tentative D call TRBD1 (6 bases). Germline V gene sequence: CDR1 DFQATT, CDR2 SNEGSKA (reference sequence). This CDR3 region has 15 residues. The CDR3 region is CSAGGGHLTNPEAFF. The CDR3 DNA reads TGCAGTGCGGGGGGGGGACACCTTACGAACCCTGAAGCTTTCTTT.

The chain joins TRBV7-9 to TRBJ2-1; D remains ambiguous. The ends were cut back, 2 bases at V and 6 bases at J, with 8 bases in the middle. Germline assignment: CDR1 SEHNR and CDR2 FQNEAQ (reference sequence). CDR3 length: 13 amino acids. The CDR3 coding sequence is TGTGCCAGCAGCTTATTCTTGGCCAATGAGCAGTTCTTC. This codes for CASSLFLANEQFF. The full variable domain, with the rest looked up from reference TRBV7-9 and TRBJ2-1, is DTGVSQNPRHKITKRGQNVTFRCDPISEHNRLYWYRQTLGQGPEFLTYFQNEAQLEKSRLLSDRFSAERPKGSFSTLEIQRTEQGDSAMYLCASSLFLANEQFFGPGTRLTVL.

Many counts were recorded for this clonotype. The chain recombines TRBV5-1 with TRBJ2-5; D is possibly TRBD2 (5 bases). V was shortened by 0 bases and J by 3 bases, with 9 bases between the two germline ends. The CDR3 is made up of 14 amino acids. Germline loops: CDR1 SGHRS, CDR2 YFSETQ. The CDR3 protein is CASSLGSEEETQYF. CDR3 nucleotide sequence: TGCGCCAGCAGCTTGGGGTCGGAGGAAGAGACCCAGTACTTC.

This chain connects TRBV12-3 or TRBV12-4 to TRBJ1-5, with D perhaps TRBD1 (6 bases). V shed 6 bases and J shed 5 bases, with 11 bases lying between them. The CDR3 covers 13 residues. This chain's CDR3 is CASRKGVYQPQHF. In DNA, the CDR3 is TGTGCCAGCAGGAAGGGGGTTTATCAGCCCCAGCATTTT.

The gene calls are TRBV27 and TRBJ2-6; D ambiguous. V was shortened by 2 bases and J by 0 bases, with 14 bases between the two germline ends. The germline V gene encodes CDR1 MNHEY and CDR2 SMNVEV (reference sequence). The CDR3 sequence is 18 residues long. CDR3 sequence: CASSLHIGGLSGANVLTF. The CDR3 region has the DNA TGTGCCAGCAGTTTACATATTGGCGGCCTCTCTGGGGCCAACGTCCTGACTTTC.

This clonotype occurred a few times. The rearrangement links TRBV7-9 to TRBJ2-5; D remains ambiguous. Germline lookup yields CDR1 SEHNR and CDR2 FQNEAQ (reference sequence). There are 15 residues in the CDR3. Trimming removed 0 bases from V and 4 bases from J, with 12 bases in between. CDR3 in DNA: TGTGCCAGCAGCTTAGCGCGTCTTCCGCGAGAGACCCAGTACTTC. Amino acid sequence: CASSLARLPRETQYF.

This clonotype came up many times. The rearrangement joins TRBV27 to TRBJ2-1, with 7 bases that match TRBD2. The CDR3 consists of 16 residues. The germline gives CDR1 MNHEY, CDR2 SMNVEV (reference sequence). V shed 4 bases and J 0 bases; nucleotides not matched to a gene: 6. The CDR3 nucleotides read TGTGCCAGCAGTTCACAGCGGGGTAGCTCCTACAATGAGCAGTTCTTC. Its protein is CASSSQRGSSYNEQFF.

The chain joins TRBV20-1 to TRBJ2-1; TRBD1 agrees at 9 bases. This CDR3 is built from 15 residues. The V gene end was trimmed by 3 bases and the J gene end by 7 bases; junction bases not matched to a gene: 10. Germline CDR1 is DFQATT and CDR2 is SNEGSKA (reference sequence). CDR3 DNA: TGCAGTGCTAGGGGGGGCCGGGACAGGGTGAATGAGCAGTTCTTC. Its protein product is CSARGGRDRVNEQFF.

This clonotype was counted only a few times. The chain couples TRBV7-9 to TRBJ2-7; D is perhaps TRBD1 or TRBD2 (5 bases each). Germline assignment: CDR1 SEHNR and CDR2 FQNEAQ (reference sequence). The CDR3 runs 11 residues. V was shortened by 11 bases and J by 3 bases, with 11 bases between the two germline ends. The CDR3 protein is CASRGDYEQYF. CDR3 sequence (DNA): TGTGCCTCCAGAGGGGACTACGAGCAGTACTTC.

Only a few counts were recorded for this clonotype. The chain combines TRBV6-5 with TRBJ2-6, with a weak D call TRBD1 (5 bases). The length of the CDR3 is 16 residues. CDR1 is MNHEY, CDR2 SVGAGI, per germline. The V gene lost 5 bases and the J gene lost 0 bases, with 11 bases spanning the gap. The CDR3 DNA reads TGTGCCAGCAGTCGACAGCACTACTCTGGGGCCAACGTCCTGACTTTC. Protein sequence: CASSRQHYSGANVLTF.

The J gene is TRBJ2-1, the V gene TRBV11-3; D is tentatively TRBD1 or TRBD2 (6 bases each). Deletions cut 7 bases from V and 7 bases from J, with 20 bases between. Germline assignment: CDR1 SGHNT and CDR2 YENEEA. The CDR3 extends over 15 amino acids. CDR3 DNA: TGTGCCAGCACTAAAAGAGGGCAGGGGACTAATGAGCAGTTCTTC. Residues: CASTKRGQGTNEQFF.